The 26 T cell receptor beta chains given below trace back to one sample, sequenced in a study of T cell repertoires in cytomegalovirus infection. TCRdb passed the reads through MiXCR, listing each CDR3 protein once. The table has 800,000 to 950,000 distinct CDR3 sequences, around a third seen once. Their specific antigens are unknown. Specimen: cultured CD8+ T cells from PBMCs, collected from culture after CMV antigen stimulation. These receptors all stem from a human donor in good health (CMV status not recorded). Some clones in this sample may be carry-over from other donors' samples.

This clonotype was detected only a few times. The CDR3 DNA reads as TGTGCCAGCAGTTACCCCCGTTCTGACCTCCCCGGGGGATCGAACACCCACGGCGATGAGCAGTTCTTC. It translates to CASSYPRSDLPGGSNTHGDEQFF. This chain links TRBV6-6 with TRBJ2-1; TRBD2 might be the D (6 bases). CDR3 length: 23 amino acids. Germline-derived CDR1 and CDR2 are MNHNY and SVGAGI (reference sequence). Between the trimmed V and J ends, which lost 2 bases and 8 bases, there was a span of 40 bases.

The table lists this clonotype with a few counts. The chain joins TRBV4-1 to TRBJ1-1; weak D call: TRBD1 (6 bases). The CDR3 totals 18 residues. Germline V gene lookup returns CDR1 MGHRA and CDR2 YSYEKL. V shed 0 bases and J shed 5 bases, with 22 bases lying between them. This chain's CDR3 is CASSQEFLGGSPITEAFF. CDR3 sequence (DNA): TGCGCCAGCAGCCAAGAATTTTTGGGGGGCAGCCCGATAACTGAAGCTTTCTTT.

V usage is TRBV6-6 and J usage is TRBJ1-2; maybe TRBD1 (5 bases). V shed 4 bases and J shed 7 bases, with 16 bases lying between them. The CDR3 has 14 amino acids. The germline V gene encodes CDR1 MNHNY and CDR2 SVGAGI (reference sequence). CDR3 in DNA: TGTGCCAGCAGTTCTGGGGCAGAGGCTACTGGCTACACCTTC. It codes for CASSSGAEATGYTF.

The table lists this clonotype with many counts. The chain uses TRBV2 and TRBJ2-7; 9 nucleotides line up with TRBD2. The CDR3 covers 15 residues. V lost 8 bases and J lost 2; bases outside the gene matches: 10. Germline CDR1 SNHLY, CDR2 FYNNEI. CDR3 sequence: CASPRTSVTPYEQYF. In DNA form, the CDR3 reads TGTGCCAGCCCCAGGACTAGCGTGACTCCCTACGAGCAGTACTTC.

This clonotype turned up a few times. J is TRBJ2-7 and V is TRBV28; TRBD1 might be the D (6 bases). This CDR3 comprises 16 residues. V lost 5 bases and J 4 bases, leaving 21 bases between the germline ends. CDR1 and CDR2 (germline): MDHEN, SYDVKM. For the CDR3, the DNA is TGTGCCAGCAGTCCCCCTCCGGACAGCCCCGGATACGAGCAGTACGTC. Translating it yields CASSPPPDSPGYEQYV.

This chain uses TRBV19 with TRBJ1-5; TRBD1 is a possible D gene (5 bases). The CDR3 consists of 13 residues. V was shortened by 7 bases and J by 7 bases, with 14 bases between the two germline ends. The V gene's germline CDR1 is LNHDA and CDR2 SQIVND (reference sequence). Here the CDR3 reads CASTPRGDQPQHF. In DNA, the CDR3 is TGTGCCAGTACCCCCCGAGGGGACCAGCCCCAGCATTTT.

The chain couples TRBV20-1 to TRBJ2-7, with no clear D. This CDR3 contains 16 residues. Deletions cut 1 base from V and 0 bases from J, with 16 bases between. The germline V gene has CDR1 DFQATT and CDR2 SNEGSKA (reference sequence). In nucleotides, the CDR3 is TGCAGTGCTAGAGCAGTCGACACGTTTCACTCCTACGAGCAGTACGTC. The encoded protein is CSARAVDTFHSYEQYV.

The chain joins TRBV4-3 to TRBJ2-5; 13 bases fit TRBD2. J lost 5 bases, V lost 3 bases, and 15 bases had no gene match. This CDR3 region has 19 residues. Germline V gene data show CDR1 as LGHNA and CDR2 as YSLEER. This chain's CDR3 is CASSHPGTSGDSPVETQYF. The CDR3 DNA sequence: TGCGCCAGCAGCCACCCCGGGACTAGCGGGGACTCCCCGGTCGAGACCCAGTACTTC.

The chain links TRBV2 to TRBJ1-6; 8 bases are a match to TRBD1. Germline CDR1 reads SNHLY; CDR2 reads FYNNEI. J was trimmed by 9 bases and V by 6 bases; bases with no gene match: 4. This CDR3 is built from 13 residues. The CDR3 loop reads CASRTDRASPLHF. The CDR3 nucleotides are TGTGCCAGCAGGACGGACAGGGCTTCACCCCTCCACTTT.

As for this clonotype: The conserved phenylalanine or tryptophan is not found at the CDR3 terminus, so this likely reflects a read error. The chain employs TRBV11-2 and TRBJ2-2; possibly TRBD1 or TRBD2 for D (5 bases each). This CDR3 is built from 16 residues. The germline V and J ends were trimmed by 5 bases and 6 bases, with 19 bases remaining between them. The germline gives CDR1 SGHAT, CDR2 FQNNGV. The chain's CDR3 is CASSREVVWDAGELFS. The CDR3 region has the DNA TGTGCCAGCAGCCGTGAGGTGGTCTGGGACGCCGGGGAGCTGTTTTCT.

The chain recombines TRBV6-1 with TRBJ2-7, with D maybe TRBD1 (7 bases). This CDR3 comprises 15 residues. Germline V gene data show CDR1 as MNHNS and CDR2 as SASEGT. Trimming cost V 1 base and J 5 bases, with 15 bases left between them. The CDR3 nucleotides are TGTGCCAGCAGTGAAGTCGGCAGGGGGGACCACGAGCAGTACTTC. Translated, it gives CASSEVGRGDHEQYF.

The rearrangement uses TRBV5-1 and TRBJ1-1; no firm D call. V gave up 3 bases and J gave up 1 base, with 7 bases separating them. CDR1 is SGHRS, CDR2 YFSETQ, per germline. The CDR3 contains 13 residues. The CDR3 DNA is TGCGCCAGCAGCTCCAAAGGGAACACTGAAGCTTTCTTT. Translated: CASSSKGNTEAFF.

The chain is built from TRBV7-2 and TRBJ2-3; tentatively, D is TRBD2 (7 bases). The V end was cut by 5 bases, the J end by 2 bases, with 17 bases between. Germline V gene sequence: CDR1 SGHTA, CDR2 FQGNSA. The CDR3 has 16 residues. Here the CDR3 DNA reads TGTGCCAGCAGCATGAGGGGGGACTATTCCACAGATACGCAGTATTTT. Protein product: CASSMRGDYSTDTQYF.

This clonotype has a count of ten or more. The chain joins TRBV12-3 or TRBV12-4 to TRBJ2-1; 11 positions match TRBD1. V trimming: 5 bases; J trimming: 13 bases; junction bases outside the gene matches: 13. This CDR3 has 15 residues. The DNA of the CDR3 is TGTGCCAGCAGTCGTCCGGGACAGGGGGACCCAACCCAGTTCTTC. It yields the protein CASSRPGQGDPTQFF.

This clonotype was detected a few times. V usage is TRBV27 and J usage is TRBJ1-5; D might be TRBD1 (5 bases). Per the germline V gene, CDR1 is MNHEY and CDR2 is SMNVEV (reference sequence). The CDR3 length is 14 residues. V was cut by 5 bases and J by 4 bases, with 12 bases left in between. CDR3 sequence: CASSRGRGNQPQHF. In nucleotides, the CDR3 is TGTGCCAGCAGTCGGGGCCGTGGAAATCAGCCCCAGCATTTT.

V usage is TRBV7-6 and J usage is TRBJ2-1, with D possibly being TRBD1 (5 bases). Trimming pared 1 base from V and 5 bases from J, leaving 9 bases between. The CDR3 length is 14 residues. Germline V gives CDR1 SGHVS, CDR2 FNYEAQ. CDR3 in DNA: TGTGCCAGCAGCTTAGGGACGGACAACAATGAGCAGTTCTTC. It translates to CASSLGTDNNEQFF.

This clonotype was counted ten times or more. The rearrangement uses TRBV25-1 and TRBJ2-5; 7 nucleotides agree with TRBD2. Germline CDR1 is MGHDK and CDR2 is SYGVNS. Unmatched junction bases numbered 5, after V lost 3 bases and J lost 4 bases. The CDR3 loop spans 14 amino acids. CDR3 sequence reads: CASSEGGVRETQYF. The CDR3 DNA reads TGTGCCAGCAGTGAGGGGGGGGTCAGAGAGACCCAGTACTTC.

The chain couples TRBV7-9 to TRBJ2-5; tentatively, D is TRBD2 (6 bases). CDR1 is SEHNR, CDR2 FQNEAQ, per germline (reference sequence). The CDR3 totals 15 residues. Trimming removed 4 bases from V and 9 bases from J, with 21 bases in between. The CDR3 region is CASSSRRDGPLAQYF. The CDR3 nucleotides are TGTGCCAGCAGCTCTCGGAGGGACGGCCCGTTGGCCCAGTACTTC.

This clonotype has a handful of counts. The chain uses TRBV7-9 and TRBJ2-2; possibly TRBD1 for D (6 bases). V was cut by 5 bases and J by 7 bases, with 14 bases left in between. Germline lookup yields CDR1 SEHNR and CDR2 FQNEAQ (reference sequence). The CDR3 consists of 14 residues. CDR3 in amino acids: CASSPGQSGGELFF. In nucleotides, the CDR3 is TGTGCCAGCAGCCCCGGACAGTCGGGCGGGGAGCTGTTTTTT. Variable domain in full (rest from reference TRBV7-9 and TRBJ2-2): DTGVSQNPRHKITKRGQNVTFRCDPISEHNRLYWYRQTLGQGPEFLTYFQNEAQLEKSRLLSDRFSAERPKGSFSTLEIQRTEQGDSAMYLCASSPGQSGGELFFGEGSRLTVL.

The chain links TRBV24-1 to TRBJ2-1; possible D gene TRBD1, 6 bases. The V gene lost 1 base and the J gene lost 9 bases, with 27 bases spanning the gap. The germline CDR1 and CDR2 sequences are KGHDR and SFDVKD. This CDR3 region has 19 residues. In nucleotides, the CDR3 is TGTGCCACCAGTGATTTCTCGATTGAAGGACAGCCCCGACGGGGTGAGCAGTTCTTC. It translates to CATSDFSIEGQPRRGEQFF.

This clonotype was counted only a few times. The chain couples TRBV12-3 or TRBV12-4 to TRBJ2-5, with D possibly TRBD1 on 5 matching bases. V shed 4 bases and J shed 0 bases, with 12 bases lying between them. The CDR3 spans 15 residues. The CDR3 sequence is CASSSLQENQETQYF. CDR3 nucleotide sequence: TGTGCCAGCAGTTCTCTACAGGAGAACCAAGAGACCCAGTACTTC.

This clonotype has a handful of counts. This chain connects TRBV7-6 to TRBJ1-1; the D gene is possibly TRBD1 (5 bases). V lost 2 bases and J lost 6, with 13 bases in between. The V gene's germline CDR1 is SGHVS and CDR2 FNYEAQ. CDR3 length equals 14 residues. The CDR3, as DNA: TGTGCCAGCAGCTTAAATACAGGCCGACCTGAAGCTTTCTTT. Encoded protein: CASSLNTGRPEAFF.

This clonotype was seen only a few times. The CDR3 DNA follows: TGTGCCAGCAGCTCGAACTCAGAGGCTATTTCGTACGGAGTCACTGAAGCTTTCTTT. Encoded protein: CASSSNSEAISYGVTEAFF. The V and J genes are TRBV7-8 and TRBJ1-1; no firm D call. Germline V gene lookup returns CDR1 SGHVS and CDR2 FQNEAQ. Between the trimmed V and J ends, which lost 4 bases and 4 bases, there was a span of 28 bases. The CDR3 sequence is 19 residues long.

This clonotype was observed a handful of times. This chain joins TRBV2 and TRBJ2-1, with D perhaps matching TRBD2 (7 bases). CDR3 length: 14 residues. Germline values: CDR1 SNHLY, CDR2 FYNNEI. Trimming cost V 11 bases and J 1 base, with 15 bases left between them. The CDR3 DNA reads TGTGCCGTGTCGGGGGGCAGTTCCTACAATGAGCAGTTCTTC. It is translated as CAVSGGSSYNEQFF.

V and J are TRBV7-9 and TRBJ2-7, with D tentatively TRBD1 (5 bases). This CDR3 comprises 15 residues. Germline V lookup: CDR1 SEHNR, CDR2 FQNEAQ (reference sequence). V dropped 3 bases and J dropped 6 bases, with 18 bases sitting between them. CDR3 in DNA: TGTGCCAGCAGCTTTGACAGCTCCTTTTACTCCGAGCAGTACGTC. Its protein is CASSFDSSFYSEQYV.

V usage is TRBV6-1 and J usage is TRBJ1-5; 9 bases agree with TRBD1. CDR3 size: 13 residues. Germline V gene data show CDR1 as MNHNS and CDR2 as SASEGT. Unmatched junction bases numbered 2, after V lost 6 bases and J lost 5 bases. The CDR3 is CASRTGGDQPQHF. Written as DNA, the CDR3 is TGTGCCAGCAGGACAGGGGGGGATCAGCCCCAGCATTTT.